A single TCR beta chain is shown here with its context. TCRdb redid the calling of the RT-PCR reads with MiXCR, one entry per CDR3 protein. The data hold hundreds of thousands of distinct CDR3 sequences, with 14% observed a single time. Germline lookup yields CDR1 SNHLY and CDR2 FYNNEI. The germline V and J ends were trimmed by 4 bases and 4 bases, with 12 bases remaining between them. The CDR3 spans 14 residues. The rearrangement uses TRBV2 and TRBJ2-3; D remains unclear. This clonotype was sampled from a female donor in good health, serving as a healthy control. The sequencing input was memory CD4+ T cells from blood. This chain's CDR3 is CASSVERVPDTQYF. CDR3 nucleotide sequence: TGTGCCAGCAGTGTGGAAAGGGTCCCAGATACGCAGTATTTT.